The 25 T cell receptor beta chains below all came from one sample that was sequenced in a study of blood T cell repertoires in COVID-19. Profiling relied on immunoSEQ multiplex PCR, and the TCRdb table lists in-frame clones only, not all of them. This sample carries around 230,000 clones, around 88% of them seen once, and the ten largest clones take about 2.5%. The material sequenced was PBMCs or T cells enriched from blood (not recorded which). The receptors originated from a woman aged 40 to 50 with acute COVID-19.

The chain uses TRBV6-2 or TRBV6-3 and TRBJ2-7; TRBD2 agrees at 7 bases. This CDR3 region has 19 residues. V lost 5 bases and J lost 3; bases outside the gene matches: 22. CDR1 is MNHEY, CDR2 SVGEGT, per germline. The CDR3: CASSLRGLELTSRGYEQYV. CDR3 nucleotide sequence: TGTGCCAGCAGTCTCCGGGGACTCGAACTGACTAGCCGCGGCTACGAGCAGTACGTC.

The CDR3 nucleotides read TGTGCCAGCAGGATACAGGGCGTCTATGGCTACACCTTC. Amino acid sequence: CASRIQGVYGYTF. V and J are TRBV5-4 and TRBJ1-2; D is perhaps TRBD1 (6 bases). This CDR3 region has 13 residues. Trimming left V 5 bases short and J 4 bases short, with 12 bases between. CDR1 is SGHNT and CDR2 is YYREEE in the germline V gene (reference sequence). The full variable domain, in which reference TRBV5-4 and TRBJ1-2 provide the parts outside the CDR3, is ETGVTQSPTHLIKTRGQQVTLRCSSQSGHNTVSWYQQALGQGPQFIFQYYREEENGRGNFPPRFSGLQFPNYSSELNVNALELDDSALYLCASRIQGVYGYTFGSGTRLTVV.

This chain connects TRBV19 to TRBJ2-2, with 8 bases lining up with TRBD1. Trimming at V came to 1 base and at J to 7 bases, leaving 5 bases not matched to a gene. The CDR3 totals 15 residues. CDR1 LNHDA and CDR2 SQIVND come from the germline V gene (reference sequence). CDR3 protein: CASSIANRGIGELFF. CDR3 coding DNA: TGTGCCAGTAGTATAGCGAACAGGGGGATCGGGGAGCTGTTTTTT.

The V call is TRBV3-1 (or the pseudogene TRBV3-2), the J call TRBJ1-1; D call uncertain. The V end was cut by 8 bases, the J end by 9 bases, with 22 bases between. The germline V gene encodes CDR1 LGHDT and CDR2 YNNKEL (reference sequence). The CDR3 length is 14 residues. This chain's CDR3 is CASQDVGKSYQAFF. CDR3 nucleotide sequence: TGTGCCAGCCAAGATGTGGGCAAATCATATCAAGCTTTCTTT.

This chain connects TRBV7-2 to TRBJ1-2; 7 nucleotides line up with TRBD1. Germline CDR1 and CDR2: SGHTA and FQGNSA. The CDR3 covers 13 residues. Losses at the gene ends were 3 bases for V and 8 bases for J; bases not matched to a gene: 6. The CDR3, as DNA: TGTGCCAGCAGCTTGAATTGGGGACAGGGCTACACCTTC. Residues: CASSLNWGQGYTF.

This chain joins TRBV9 and TRBJ1-6, with 8 nucleotides matching TRBD1. V was pared by 0 bases and J by 7 bases, with 6 bases of the junction left unmatched. The CDR3 spans 16 residues. Germline CDR1 is SGDLS and CDR2 is YYNGEE. The CDR3 coding sequence is TGTGCCAGCAGCGTAGCCCTGGACAGGGTAAATTCACCCCTCCACTTT. Protein sequence: CASSVALDRVNSPLHF.

The J gene is TRBJ2-1, the V gene TRBV10-3; 8 positions agree with TRBD2. The length of the CDR3 is 13 residues. V trimming: 7 bases; J trimming: 7 bases; junction bases outside the gene matches: 6. Germline V gene data show CDR1 as ENHRY and CDR2 as SYGVKD. CDR3 in amino acids: CAIKGGGTNEQFF. The CDR3 DNA follows: TGTGCCATCAAAGGCGGGGGGACTAATGAGCAGTTCTTC.

This clone was seen a few times. The chain recombines TRBV7-9 with TRBJ2-1; a weak D match, TRBD2 (6 bases). Per the germline V gene, CDR1 is SEHNR and CDR2 is FQNEAQ (reference sequence). The V end was cut by 1 base, the J end by 6 bases, with 10 bases between. CDR3 size: 14 residues. The CDR3 sequence: CASSLGGLPNEQFF. The CDR3, as DNA: TGTGCCAGCAGCTTAGGGGGACTGCCCAATGAGCAGTTCTTC.

The chain recombines TRBV27 with TRBJ1-3; D might be TRBD1 (5 bases). The CDR3 has 15 amino acids. V gave up 0 bases and J gave up 7 bases, with 13 bases separating them. Germline V CDR1 and CDR2: MNHEY, SMNVEV (reference sequence). CDR3 DNA: TGTGCCAGCAGTTTATCCTGGGCGAAGGGGAACACCATATATTTT. This codes for CASSLSWAKGNTIYF.

This chain links TRBV6-2 or TRBV6-3 with TRBJ2-2, with a tentative D call TRBD1 (5 bases). The CDR3 runs 17 residues. CDR1 and CDR2 (germline): MNHEY, SVGEGT. Trimming stripped 0 bases from V and 0 bases from J, with 11 bases between. In nucleotides, the CDR3 is TGTGCCAGCAGTTACTCAGGCAGGGTGTCGAACACCGGGGAGCTGTTTTTT. Its protein is CASSYSGRVSNTGELFF.

This clone was seen once. This chain uses TRBV5-1 with TRBJ1-1, with D possibly matching TRBD1 (5 bases). This CDR3 is 15 amino acids long. Per the germline V gene, CDR1 is SGHRS and CDR2 is YFSETQ. V was trimmed by 6 bases and J by 4 bases, leaving 19 bases between them. CDR3 amino acids: CASTYSARGGTEAFF. CDR3 coding DNA: TGCGCCAGCACCTACTCCGCCCGGGGGGGCACTGAAGCTTTCTTT.

This sequence joins TRBV6-4 and TRBJ2-1; tentative D call: TRBD2 (6 bases). Trimming shortened V by 0 bases and J by 3 bases, and 12 bases separated the two germline ends. The germline CDR1 and CDR2 sequences are MRHNA and SNTAGT. CDR3 length: 16 amino acids. The CDR3 nucleotides are TGTGCCAGCAGTGACTCGGGCGGGGAGAACTACAATGAGCAGTTCTTC. It yields the protein CASSDSGGENYNEQFF.

This clone was observed many times. This sequence joins TRBV27 and TRBJ1-4; 11 nucleotides line up with TRBD1. The germline V gene has CDR1 MNHEY and CDR2 SMNVEV (reference sequence). Trimming removed 6 bases from V and 7 bases from J; junction bases left unmatched: 7. The CDR3 is 15 amino acids. As DNA, the CDR3 is TGTGCCAGCAGATGGACCGGGACAGGGGGTGAAAAACTGTTTTTT. It codes for CASRWTGTGGEKLFF.

The rearrangement links TRBV19 to TRBJ1-4; tentatively, D is TRBD1 (5 bases). V lost 5 bases and J 10 bases, leaving 14 bases between the germline ends. This CDR3 spans 13 amino acids. The V gene's germline CDR1 is LNHDA and CDR2 SQIVND (reference sequence). CDR3 nucleotides: TGTGCCAGTAGTCAGGGTGGAGCGGGAAAACTGTTTTTT. As protein: CASSQGGAGKLFF.

This clone was detected only once. The V and J genes are TRBV4-2 and TRBJ1-2; D is possibly TRBD1 (6 bases). The V gene's germline CDR1 is LGHNA and CDR2 YNFKEQ. CDR3 size: 14 residues. V lost 5 bases and J lost 3, with 13 bases in between. CDR3 region: CASSDQGSDYGYTF. DNA of the CDR3: TGTGCCAGCAGCGATCAGGGGTCCGACTATGGCTACACCTTC.

CDR3: CASSDPAGGARDTQYF. The CDR3 region has the DNA TGTGCCAGCAGTGACCCAGCGGGAGGGGCCCGAGATACGCAGTATTTT. The chain links TRBV2 to TRBJ2-3, with TRBD2 matching 10 bases. The junction had 8 bases not matched to a gene; V was cut back by 3 bases and J by 5 bases. The CDR3 spans 16 residues. The germline V gene encodes CDR1 SNHLY and CDR2 FYNNEI. Filled out from reference TRBV2 and TRBJ2-3, the complete variable domain reads EPEVTQTPSHQVTQMGQEVILRCVPISNHLYFYWYRQILGQKVEFLVSFYNNEISEKSEIFDDQFSVERPDGSNFTLKIRSTKLEDSAMYFCASSDPAGGARDTQYFGPGTRLTVL.

This clone was seen once. The J gene is TRBJ1-6, the V gene TRBV12-5; possibly TRBD1 for D (6 bases). Germline lookup yields CDR1 LGHNT and CDR2 FRNRAP. V lost 3 bases and J 8 bases, leaving 14 bases between the germline ends. This CDR3 is built from 15 residues. Here the CDR3 DNA reads TGTGCTAGTGGTTTAGGGGGAGTGGTCGATTCACCCCTCCACTTT. It translates to CASGLGGVVDSPLHF.

The chain carries TRBV19 and TRBJ1-3; the D gene is possibly TRBD1 (5 bases). The CDR3 sequence is 15 residues long. Germline loops: CDR1 LNHDA, CDR2 SQIVND (reference sequence). The V end lost 5 bases, the J end lost 0 bases, and 11 bases lay between the germline ends. The CDR3 loop is CASSGTGSSGNTIYF. DNA of the CDR3: TGTGCCAGTAGTGGTACAGGTTCCTCTGGAAACACCATATATTTT.

J is TRBJ2-3 and V is TRBV19, with D perhaps TRBD1 (6 bases). This CDR3 contains 16 residues. Germline V gene lookup returns CDR1 LNHDA and CDR2 SQIVND (reference sequence). V was cut by 6 bases and J by 0 bases, with 16 bases left in between. The CDR3 sequence: CASSERGTTSTDTQYF. CDR3 DNA sequence: TGTGCCAGTAGCGAAAGAGGGACAACTAGCACAGATACGCAGTATTTT.

This rearrangement joins TRBV19 to TRBJ2-1, with 8 bases fitting TRBD1. Germline V lookup: CDR1 LNHDA, CDR2 SQIVND (reference sequence). The V segment lost 5 bases and the J segment 0 bases; nucleotides outside the gene matches: 15. There are 19 residues in the CDR3. CDR3 bases: TGTGCCAGTAGTCCCCGAGGCCAGGGGGCGATCCCCTCCTACAATGAGCAGTTCTTC. Amino acids: CASSPRGQGAIPSYNEQFF.

The chain employs TRBV18 and TRBJ1-2, with TRBD1 matching over 8 bases. The CDR3 loop spans 14 amino acids. Germline V lookup: CDR1 KGHSH, CDR2 LQKENI. Trimming cost V 6 bases and J 7 bases; bases outside gene matches: 10. CDR3 DNA sequence: TGTGCCAGCTCGCCGACAGGGGATTTCTCTGGCTACACCTTC. This sequence encodes CASSPTGDFSGYTF.

V is TRBV28 and J is TRBJ2-1; no clear D gene. The CDR3 length is 12 residues. V lost 4 bases and J lost 3, with 4 bases in between. Germline V gene lookup returns CDR1 MDHEN and CDR2 SYDVKM. The DNA of the CDR3 is TGTGCCAGCAGTTCTAACTACAATGAGCAGTTCTTC. Its translation: CASSSNYNEQFF.

For the CDR3, the DNA is TGTGCCAGCAGCCACCTCTCCGGGGGGAGCACAGATACGCAGTATTTT. Its protein is CASSHLSGGSTDTQYF. This chain uses TRBV11-2 with TRBJ2-3; 7 bases line up with TRBD2. Germline trimming cut 5 bases from V and 0 bases from J; bases unmatched to any gene: 8. Per the germline V gene, CDR1 is SGHAT and CDR2 is FQNNGV. The CDR3 totals 16 residues.

The chain combines TRBV19 with TRBJ2-1; TRBD2 agrees at 9 bases. Germline CDR1 and CDR2: LNHDA and SQIVND (reference sequence). CDR3 size: 18 residues. V lost 3 bases and J lost 3; bases outside the gene matches: 12. The CDR3, as DNA: TGTGCCAGTAGTATCCTACCCATAGCGGGGGAGGGCTACAATGAGCAGTTCTTC. This gives the protein CASSILPIAGEGYNEQFF.

V is TRBV7-5 and J is TRBJ2-3; TRBD2, the table's D call, lacks a check against the DNA. TRBV7-5 is labeled a pseudogene. This CDR3 spans 15 amino acids. The CDR3 is CAGLEGSGSPDTQYF. DNA for the CDR3: TGTGCCGGGTTAGAAGGTAGCGGGAGCCCAGATACGCAGTATTTT.